This T cell receptor beta chain is from a study of CD8+CD57+ T cells in acquired aplastic anemia (dated by TCRdb to between 2017 and 2018). General notes on the study: On average, sorted CD4+ and CD8+ cells yielded 3.2 ug of extracted DNA, with a range of about 0.17 to 27.4 ug. For healthy donor samples, the average read count was approximately 10 million for CD4+ cells and roughly 11 million for CD8+ cells.

Study-wide conclusions, independent of this receptor: Around 30 CD8+ CDR3 sequences were shared between patients and controls but appeared highly expressed in patients and within their immunodominant clones. Patients and healthy controls showed no significant difference in CD8+ Simpson's diversity (P=0.060).

The CDR3 goes from the cysteine to the phenylalanine over 17 residues. CDR3 DNA only is kept here, 51 bases in frame from base 1. CDR1 and CDR2 (DFQATT, SNEGSKA) derive from the germline V gene (reference sequence). About this clonotype: Its target antigen remains unknown. The junction and the germline gene differ at one end; a read error may be behind it.

The study deep-sequenced TCR repertoires of sorted CD4+ and CD8+ blood T cells from severe aplastic anemia patients and healthy subjects. Ficoll-Paque density gradient centrifugation was used to isolate peripheral blood mononuclear cells. Before DNA was extracted, CD4+ and CD8+ T cells were sorted using either FACS or magnetic beads. Genomic DNA served as template for TCR beta VDJ combination and CDR3 sequence profiling. TCR repertoire sequencing was run on an Illumina HiSeq 2000. For the original study's pipeline: Repertoire assessment relied on Simpson's diversity index, CDR3 size and DJ length profiles, and TRBV/TRBJ rearrangement plots. The most abundant DNA sequence in the deep sequencing data was taken as the immunodominant clone. CDR3 amino acid sequences were screened for sharing across subjects and were compared with published repertoires and the VDJdb database. The public sequencing data were trimmed at Q25 with fastp and processed into clonotypes with MiXCR by TCRdb, which kept only in-frame beta chains. Identical CDR3 protein sequences are pooled into one entry, listed with their most common genes and DNA. The V and J calls come from TCRdb's annotation, not from the publication. For this sample the table gives about 210,000 distinct CDR3 sequences, of which approximately 60% were detected only once. The top ten constitute around 28% of the sample.

The rearrangement combines TRBV20-1 with TRBJ1-6; TRBD1 aligns with 7 central bases. What was sequenced was sorted CD4+, CD8+, or CD8+CD57+ T cells (not recorded which) from PBMCs. The source is a human donor in good health. The CDR3 is CSAREIEQGIYDSPLHF. Here is the DNA: TGCAGTGCTAGAGAGATAGAACAGGGGATCTATGATTCACCCCTCCACTTT.